One sample yielded the 11 T cell receptor beta chains listed below, sequenced in a study of blood T cell repertoires in COVID-19 (dated by TCRdb to between 2020 and 2021). The library was built by means of the immunoSEQ multiplex PCR assay. This is the immuneACCESS table as TCRdb keeps it, with only in-frame sequences that have V and J called. A part of the clones is gone; compared with another copy, unresolved V genes explain less than half, and the rest is unexplained. Within this sample are around 300,000 clones, with about nine tenths of them counted one time only. The top ten clones comprise about 2% of the sample. Sequencing was performed on peripheral blood. All receptors come from a man between 18 and 29 years old with active or convalescent COVID-19.

CDR3 in amino acids: CASSRGGTDTQYF. CDR3 bases: TGTGCCAGCAGCCGGGGGGGGACAGATACGCAGTATTTT. The rearrangement uses TRBV13 and TRBJ2-3; TRBD2 agrees at 8 bases. Germline trimming cut 5 bases from V and 3 bases from J; bases unmatched to any gene: 1. The CDR3 covers 13 residues. The germline V gene has CDR1 PRHDT and CDR2 FYEKMQ (reference sequence).

The V gene is TRBV11-2, the J gene TRBJ2-3, with D possibly TRBD2 on 7 matching bases. The CDR3 consists of 14 residues. Trimming cost V 8 bases and J 0 bases, with 12 bases left between them. Per the germline V gene, CDR1 is SGHAT and CDR2 is FQNNGV. CDR3 in DNA: TGTGCCAGCGACGGGGGGCTGAGCACAGATACGCAGTATTTT. Translation gives CASDGGLSTDTQYF.

This clone was counted a few times. This rearrangement joins TRBV4-2 to TRBJ2-1; the match to TRBD2 covers 9 bases. CDR1 and CDR2 (germline): LGHNA, YNFKEQ. The CDR3 has 17 amino acids. V gave up 0 bases and J gave up 5 bases; unmatched junction bases: 8. The CDR3 reads CASSQEIRLAANNEQFF. The CDR3 nucleotides read TGTGCCAGCAGCCAAGAAATAAGACTAGCGGCAAACAATGAGCAGTTCTTC.

The chain carries TRBV28 and TRBJ1-1, with TRBD1 as a possible D gene (6 bases). CDR1 and CDR2 from the germline V gene are MDHEN and SYDVKM. CDR3 length: 11 residues. V was shortened by 4 bases and J by 8 bases, with 8 bases between the two germline ends. Here the CDR3 DNA reads TGTGCCAGCAGTTCAACAGGGGAAGCTTTCTTT. This encodes CASSSTGEAFF.

The V and J genes are TRBV11-2 and TRBJ2-1, with 7 bases matching TRBD2. Per germline, CDR1 SGHAT and CDR2 FQNNGV. The J segment lost 6 bases and the V segment lost 3 bases, leaving 14 bases of the junction unmatched. CDR3 size: 17 residues. The CDR3 nucleotides read TGTGCCAGCAGCTTTTGGGGCCGGGGGGACTCCATCAATGAGCAGTTCTTC. Translated, it gives CASSFWGRGDSINEQFF.

The chain joins TRBV11-3 to TRBJ2-3; tentatively, D is TRBD2 (7 bases). Germline V gene sequence: CDR1 SGHNT, CDR2 YENEEA. The CDR3 covers 16 residues. V gave up 5 bases and J gave up 2 bases, with 17 bases separating them. For the CDR3, the DNA is TGTGCCAGCAGCCCAGAGGGGGGGACAAACACAGATACGCAGTATTTT. Encoded protein: CASSPEGGTNTDTQYF.

The count of this clone is one. This chain links TRBV19 with TRBJ1-6, with TRBD1 matching over 8 bases. V was clipped by 6 bases and J by 10 bases; unmatched bases: 8. The CDR3 spans 14 residues. The germline V gene encodes CDR1 LNHDA and CDR2 SQIVND (reference sequence). CDR3: CASSTDRGYSPLHF. The CDR3 DNA is TGTGCCAGTAGCACCGACAGGGGATACTCACCCCTCCACTTT.

This chain connects TRBV2 to TRBJ2-1, with 7 bases lining up with TRBD1. Per germline, CDR1 SNHLY and CDR2 FYNNEI. Trimming removed 8 bases from V and 7 bases from J; junction bases left unmatched: 2. The CDR3 runs to 11 residues. As DNA, the CDR3 is TGTGCCAGCCAGGGGGTGAATGAGCAGTTCTTC. It translates to CASQGVNEQFF.

This sequence joins TRBV29-1 and TRBJ1-1, with D possibly matching TRBD1 (5 bases). The germline CDR1 and CDR2 sequences are SQVTM and ANQGSEA. V shed 8 bases and J shed 0 bases, with 13 bases lying between them. CDR3 size: 13 residues. The CDR3 here is CSTLQGMNTEAFF. DNA of the CDR3: TGCAGCACTCTCCAGGGTATGAACACTGAAGCTTTCTTT.

This clone has just one count. DNA for the CDR3: TGTGCCAGCAGCCACACCTTAGGACTAGCGGCCTACAATGAGCAGTTCTTC. Translation: CASSHTLGLAAYNEQFF. V usage is TRBV14 and J usage is TRBJ2-1; 10 bases align to TRBD2. The V gene's germline CDR1 is SGHDN and CDR2 FVKESK. This CDR3 comprises 17 residues. Losses at the gene ends were 3 bases for V and 2 bases for J; bases not matched to a gene: 7.

The rearrangement links TRBV2 to TRBJ1-1, with a tentative D call TRBD1 (6 bases). This CDR3 has 13 residues. The germline V gene has CDR1 SNHLY and CDR2 FYNNEI. V gave up 6 bases and J gave up 7 bases, with 15 bases separating them. The CDR3 region is CASRGFQGLEAFF. The CDR3 DNA sequence: TGTGCCAGCAGAGGGTTCCAGGGGCTTGAAGCTTTCTTT. Based on the CDR3 plus reference TRBV2 and TRBJ1-1, the full variable domain is EPEVTQTPSHQVTQMGQEVILRCVPISNHLYFYWYRQILGQKVEFLVSFYNNEISEKSEIFDDQFSVERPDGSNFTLKIRSTKLEDSAMYFCASRGFQGLEAFFGQGTRLTVV.